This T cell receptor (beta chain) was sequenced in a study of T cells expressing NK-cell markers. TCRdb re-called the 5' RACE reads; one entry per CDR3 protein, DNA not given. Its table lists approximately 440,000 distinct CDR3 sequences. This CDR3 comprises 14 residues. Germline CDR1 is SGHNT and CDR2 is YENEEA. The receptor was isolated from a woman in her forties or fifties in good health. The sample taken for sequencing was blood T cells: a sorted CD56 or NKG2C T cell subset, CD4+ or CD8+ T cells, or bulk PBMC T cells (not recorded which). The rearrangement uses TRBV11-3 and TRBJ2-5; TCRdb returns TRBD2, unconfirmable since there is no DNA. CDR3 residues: CASSLGLVEETQYF.